This T cell receptor beta chain was recorded in a study of CD8 T cells in Susac syndrome. Overall study results and limits: Individuals included in the TCR sequencing and HLA analysis were acknowledged by the study to be relatively few in number.

The V segment lost 0 bases and the J segment 1 base; nucleotides outside the gene matches: 9. The V gene's germline CDR1 is DFQATT and CDR2 SNEGSKA (reference sequence). This CDR3 contains 17 residues. An amount of RNA that ranged from roughly 0.45 to 1 ug was reverse transcribed with random hexamers. Coverage of TCR beta CDR3 amplification by immunoSEQ multiplex PCR extended to 54 Vbeta and 13 Jbeta. TCRdb itself ran the immunoSEQ multiplex PCR reads through MiXCR, one entry per CDR3 protein. Of about 250,000 distinct CDR3 sequences listed, 90% to 95% are singletons. The authors carried out high-throughput sequencing of TCR beta. They applied it to CD8+ and CD4+ T cells obtained from blood. Negative magnetic isolation gave CD8+ and CD4+ cells; FACS enriched CD8+ TEMRA. A note on this clonotype: Antigen: not known.

Source material: CD4+ T cells from PBMCs. This clonotype was sampled from a human donor with multiple sclerosis. The chain employs TRBV20-1 and TRBJ2-4; 7 positions match TRBD2. The CDR3 loop is CSARDREGLRAKNIQYF. The CDR3 DNA reads as TGCAGTGCTAGAGATAGGGAGGGCCTTAGGGCCAAAAACATTCAGTACTTC.